This TCR beta chain was sequenced for a study of identical twins. Trimming stripped 3 bases from V and 8 bases from J, with 20 bases between. The CDR3 is 15 amino acids. CDR1 is SNHLY and CDR2 is FYNNEI in the germline V gene. This clonotype was found a few times. TCRdb processed the 5' RACE reads anew with MiXCR; each CDR3 protein has one entry. The sample lists roughly 250,000 distinct CDR3 sequences, 7% to 8.5% seen once, with roughly 5% in the top ten. These records were also assigned to another study, of yellow fever vaccine responses in identical twins.

What was sequenced was CD8+ T cells sorted from blood. V is TRBV2 and J is TRBJ2-7; a weak D match, TRBD1 (5 bases). The sequence was collected from a woman aged 18-29 years in good health. CDR3 nucleotide sequence: TGTGCCAGCAGTGACGGCGACAGCCCGACCAGTCAGCAGTACTTC. This gives the protein CASSDGDSPTSQQYF. Using reference TRBV2 and TRBJ2-7 for the parts outside the CDR3, the full variable domain is EPEVTQTPSHQVTQMGQEVILRCVPISNHLYFYWYRQILGQKVEFLVSFYNNEISEKSEIFDDQFSVERPDGSNFTLKIRSTKLEDSAMYFCASSDGDSPTSQQYFGPGTRLTVT.